The 3 T cell receptor beta chains reported below all come from one sample, sequenced in a study of cytomegalovirus exposure and HLA in healthy donors. The method was immunoSEQ multiplex PCR; TCRdb's version includes in-frame clones alone and lacks a portion of them. The sample yields over 150,000 clones, roughly nine tenths seen once. Sequencing used PBMCs. The receptors originated from a woman aged 25 to 39 in good health and CMV-seronegative.

The J gene is TRBJ2-3, the V gene TRBV4-1; a possible D gene is TRBD2 (7 bases). V was pared by 7 bases and J by 3 bases, with 20 bases between. Per germline, CDR1 MGHRA and CDR2 YSYEKL. This CDR3 has 16 residues. This CDR3 is CASKERGGGVTDTQYF. The CDR3 DNA reads as TGCGCCAGCAAGGAGCGCGGGGGCGGGGTGACAGATACGCAGTATTTT.

The gene calls are TRBV11-2 and TRBJ1-2; D gene uncertain. The V end lost 0 bases, the J end lost 8 bases, and 19 bases lay between the germline ends. The CDR3 consists of 16 residues. CDR1 is SGHAT and CDR2 is FQNNGV in the germline V gene. The CDR3 sequence: CASSLDRGDLLMGYTF. CDR3 bases: TGTGCCAGCAGCTTAGACCGGGGTGATCTATTGATGGGCTACACCTTC.

J is TRBJ2-2 and V is TRBV5-8, with 9 bases aligning to TRBD1. The ends lost 3 bases at V and 2 bases at J; junction bases unmatched: 8. The germline V gene encodes CDR1 SGHTS and CDR2 YDEGEE. The CDR3 extends over 17 amino acids. The CDR3 DNA sequence: TGTGCCAGCAGCTCGAAGCCGGGACAGGGAAACACCGGGGAGCTGTTTTTT. This translates into CASSSKPGQGNTGELFF.